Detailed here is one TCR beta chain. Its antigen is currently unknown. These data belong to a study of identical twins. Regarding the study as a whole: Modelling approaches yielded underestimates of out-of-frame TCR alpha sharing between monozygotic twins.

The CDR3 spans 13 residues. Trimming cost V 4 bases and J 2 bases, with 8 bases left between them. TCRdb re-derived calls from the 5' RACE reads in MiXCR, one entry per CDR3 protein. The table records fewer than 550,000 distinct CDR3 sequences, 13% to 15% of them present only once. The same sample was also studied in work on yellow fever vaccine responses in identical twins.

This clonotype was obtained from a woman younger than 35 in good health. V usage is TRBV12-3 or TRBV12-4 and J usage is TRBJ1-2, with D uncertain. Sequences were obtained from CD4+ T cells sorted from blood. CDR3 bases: TGTGCCAGCAGTTCCCCTCCCAACTATGGCTACACCTTC. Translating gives CASSSPPNYGYTF.